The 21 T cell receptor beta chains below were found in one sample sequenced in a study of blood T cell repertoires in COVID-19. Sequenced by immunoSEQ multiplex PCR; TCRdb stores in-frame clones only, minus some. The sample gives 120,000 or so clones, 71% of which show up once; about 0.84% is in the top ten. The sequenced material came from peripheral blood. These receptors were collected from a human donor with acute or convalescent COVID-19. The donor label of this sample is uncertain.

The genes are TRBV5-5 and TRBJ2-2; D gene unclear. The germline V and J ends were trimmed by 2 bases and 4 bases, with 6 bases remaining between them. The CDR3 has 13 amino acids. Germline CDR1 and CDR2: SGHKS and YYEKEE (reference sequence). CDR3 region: CASSFGGTGELFF. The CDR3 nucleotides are TGTGCCAGCAGCTTCGGTGGCACCGGGGAGCTGTTTTTT.

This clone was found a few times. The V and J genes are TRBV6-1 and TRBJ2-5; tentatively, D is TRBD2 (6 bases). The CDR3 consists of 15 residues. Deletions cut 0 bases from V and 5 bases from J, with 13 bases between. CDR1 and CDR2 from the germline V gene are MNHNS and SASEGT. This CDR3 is CASSEASAGRETQYF. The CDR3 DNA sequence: TGTGCCAGCAGTGAAGCTTCGGCAGGGAGGGAGACCCAGTACTTC.

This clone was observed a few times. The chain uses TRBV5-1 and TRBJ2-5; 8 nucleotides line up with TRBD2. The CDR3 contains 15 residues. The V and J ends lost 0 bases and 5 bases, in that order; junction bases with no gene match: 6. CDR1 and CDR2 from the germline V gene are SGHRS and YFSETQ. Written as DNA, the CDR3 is TGCGCCAGCAGCTTGGCACTAGCGGTTAGTGAGACCCAGTACTTC. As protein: CASSLALAVSETQYF.

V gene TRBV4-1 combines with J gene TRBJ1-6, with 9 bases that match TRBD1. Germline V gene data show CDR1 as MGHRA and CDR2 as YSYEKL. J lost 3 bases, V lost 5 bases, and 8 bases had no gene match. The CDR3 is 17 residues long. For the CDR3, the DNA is TGCGCCAGCAGCACCTTAGGGGGACAGGGCTATAATTCACCCCTCCACTTT. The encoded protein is CASSTLGGQGYNSPLHF.

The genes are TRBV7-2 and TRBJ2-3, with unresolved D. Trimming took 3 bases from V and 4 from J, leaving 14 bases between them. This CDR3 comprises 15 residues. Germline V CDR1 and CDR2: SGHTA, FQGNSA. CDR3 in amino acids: CASSLSNHQADTQYF. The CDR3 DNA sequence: TGTGCCAGCAGCTTGAGTAATCATCAGGCAGATACGCAGTATTTT.

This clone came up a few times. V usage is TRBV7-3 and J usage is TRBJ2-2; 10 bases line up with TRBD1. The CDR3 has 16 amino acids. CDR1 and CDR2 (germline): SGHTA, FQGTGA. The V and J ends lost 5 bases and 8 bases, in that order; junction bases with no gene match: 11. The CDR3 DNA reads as TGTGCCAGCAGCCCAAACCTCGGACAGGGGGTTGGGGAGCTGTTTTTT. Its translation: CASSPNLGQGVGELFF.

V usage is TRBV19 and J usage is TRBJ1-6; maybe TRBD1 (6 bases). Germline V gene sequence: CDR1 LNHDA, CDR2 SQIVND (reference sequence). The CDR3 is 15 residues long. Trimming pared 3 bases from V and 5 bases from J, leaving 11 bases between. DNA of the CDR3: TGTGCCAGTAGTATGTCCGGGACAAATAATTCACCCCTCCACTTT. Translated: CASSMSGTNNSPLHF.

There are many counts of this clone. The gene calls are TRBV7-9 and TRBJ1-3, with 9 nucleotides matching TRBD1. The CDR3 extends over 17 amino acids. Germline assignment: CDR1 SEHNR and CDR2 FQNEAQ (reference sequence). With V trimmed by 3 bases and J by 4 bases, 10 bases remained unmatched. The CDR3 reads CASSLQGTGTRGNTIYF. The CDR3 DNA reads TGTGCCAGCAGCTTGCAGGGGACAGGGACCAGGGGAAACACCATATATTTT. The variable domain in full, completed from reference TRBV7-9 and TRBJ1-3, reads DTGVSQNPRHKITKRGQNVTFRCDPISEHNRLYWYRQTLGQGPEFLTYFQNEAQLEKSRLLSDRFSAERPKGSFSTLEIQRTEQGDSAMYLCASSLQGTGTRGNTIYFGEGSWLTVV.

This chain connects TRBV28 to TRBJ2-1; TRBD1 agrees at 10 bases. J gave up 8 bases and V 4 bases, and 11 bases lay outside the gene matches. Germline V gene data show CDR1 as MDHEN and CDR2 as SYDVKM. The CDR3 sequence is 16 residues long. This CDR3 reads CASSYPRDRGGHEQFF. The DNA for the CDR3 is TGTGCCAGCAGTTATCCAAGGGACAGGGGTGGCCATGAGCAGTTCTTC. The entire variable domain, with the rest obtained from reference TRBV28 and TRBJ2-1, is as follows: DVKVTQSSRYLVKRTGEKVFLECVQDMDHENMFWYRQDPGLGLRLIYFSYDVKMKEKGDIPEGYSVSREKKERFSLILESASTNQTSMYLCASSYPRDRGGHEQFFGPGTRLTVL.

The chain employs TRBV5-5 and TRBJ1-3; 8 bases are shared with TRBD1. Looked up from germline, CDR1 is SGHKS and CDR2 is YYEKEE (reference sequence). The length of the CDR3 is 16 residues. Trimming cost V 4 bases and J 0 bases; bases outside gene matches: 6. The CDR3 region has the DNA TGTGCCAGCAGCCTCGACAGGGGCATCTCTGGAAACACCATATATTTT. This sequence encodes CASSLDRGISGNTIYF. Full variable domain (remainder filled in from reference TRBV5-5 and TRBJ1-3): DAGVTQSPTHLIKTRGQQVTLRCSPISGHKSVSWYQQVLGQGPQFIFQYYEKEERGRGNFPDRFSARQFPNYSSELNVNALLLGDSALYLCASSLDRGISGNTIYFGEGSWLTVV.

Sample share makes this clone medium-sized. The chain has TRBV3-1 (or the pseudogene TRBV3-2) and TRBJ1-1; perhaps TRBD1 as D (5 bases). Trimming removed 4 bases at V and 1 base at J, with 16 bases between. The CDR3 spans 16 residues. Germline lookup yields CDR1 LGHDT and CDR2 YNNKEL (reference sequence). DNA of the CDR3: TGTGCCAGCAGCCTTTTTATAAGGGGCGGGAACACTGAAGCTTTCTTT. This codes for CASSLFIRGGNTEAFF.

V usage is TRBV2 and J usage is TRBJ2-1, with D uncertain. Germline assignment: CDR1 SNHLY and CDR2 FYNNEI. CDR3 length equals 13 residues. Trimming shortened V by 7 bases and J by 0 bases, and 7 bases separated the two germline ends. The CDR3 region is CASKRSSYNEQFF. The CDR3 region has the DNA TGTGCCAGCAAGAGGAGCTCCTACAATGAGCAGTTCTTC. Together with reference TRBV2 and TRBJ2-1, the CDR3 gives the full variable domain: EPEVTQTPSHQVTQMGQEVILRCVPISNHLYFYWYRQILGQKVEFLVSFYNNEISEKSEIFDDQFSVERPDGSNFTLKIRSTKLEDSAMYFCASKRSSYNEQFFGPGTRLTVL.

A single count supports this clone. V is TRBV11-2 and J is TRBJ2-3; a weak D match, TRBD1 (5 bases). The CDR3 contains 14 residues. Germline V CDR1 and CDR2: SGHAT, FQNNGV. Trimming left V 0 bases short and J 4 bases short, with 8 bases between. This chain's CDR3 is CASSLDLGADTQYF. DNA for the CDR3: TGTGCCAGCAGCTTAGATCTAGGGGCAGATACGCAGTATTTT.

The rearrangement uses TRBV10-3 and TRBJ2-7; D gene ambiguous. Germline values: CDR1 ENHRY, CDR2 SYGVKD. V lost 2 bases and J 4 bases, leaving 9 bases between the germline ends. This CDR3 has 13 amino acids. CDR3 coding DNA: TGTGCCATCAGTGAGGACTCCTTATACGAGCAGTACGTC. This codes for CAISEDSLYEQYV.

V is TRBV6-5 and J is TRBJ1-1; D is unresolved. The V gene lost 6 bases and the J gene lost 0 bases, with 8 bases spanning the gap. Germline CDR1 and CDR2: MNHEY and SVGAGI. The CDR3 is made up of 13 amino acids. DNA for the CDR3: TGTGCCAGCAGGGGCAGGCTGAACACTGAAGCTTTCTTT. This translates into CASRGRLNTEAFF.

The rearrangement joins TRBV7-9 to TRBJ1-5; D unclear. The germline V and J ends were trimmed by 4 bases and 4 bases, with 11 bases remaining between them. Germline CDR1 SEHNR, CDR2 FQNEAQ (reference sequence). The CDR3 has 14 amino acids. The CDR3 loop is CASSSDRWNQPQHF. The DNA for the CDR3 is TGTGCCAGCAGCTCCGATAGATGGAATCAGCCCCAGCATTTT.

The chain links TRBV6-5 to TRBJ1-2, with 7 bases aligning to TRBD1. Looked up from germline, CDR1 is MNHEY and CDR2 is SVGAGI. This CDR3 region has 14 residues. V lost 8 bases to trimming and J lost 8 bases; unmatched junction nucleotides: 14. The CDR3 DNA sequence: TGTGCCAGCCAAAAACCGGGACAGAGGACCGGCTACACCTTC. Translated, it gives CASQKPGQRTGYTF.

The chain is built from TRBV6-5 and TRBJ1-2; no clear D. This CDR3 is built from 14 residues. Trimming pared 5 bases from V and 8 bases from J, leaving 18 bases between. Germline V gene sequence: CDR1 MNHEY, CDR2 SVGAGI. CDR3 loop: CASSTSPGSGGYTF. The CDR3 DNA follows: TGTGCCAGCAGTACCTCGCCGGGGTCTGGGGGCTACACCTTC.

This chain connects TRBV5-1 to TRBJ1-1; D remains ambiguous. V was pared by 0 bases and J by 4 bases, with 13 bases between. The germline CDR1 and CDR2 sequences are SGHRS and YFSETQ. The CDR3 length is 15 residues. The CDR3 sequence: CASSLVGGMATEAFF. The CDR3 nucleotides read TGCGCCAGCAGCTTGGTAGGAGGGATGGCCACTGAAGCTTTCTTT.

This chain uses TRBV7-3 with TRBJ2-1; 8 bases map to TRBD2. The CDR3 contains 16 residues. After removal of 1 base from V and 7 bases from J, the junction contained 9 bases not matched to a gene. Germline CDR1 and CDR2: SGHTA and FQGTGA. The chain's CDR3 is CASSLNSGPGGNEQFF. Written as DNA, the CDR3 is TGTGCCAGCAGCTTAAATTCGGGCCCGGGAGGGAATGAGCAGTTCTTC.

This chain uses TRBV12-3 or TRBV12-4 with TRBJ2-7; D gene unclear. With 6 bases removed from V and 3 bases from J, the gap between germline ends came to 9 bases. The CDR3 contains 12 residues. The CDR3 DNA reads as TGTGCCAGCAGCAAACAGAGCTACGAGCAGTACTTC. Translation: CASSKQSYEQYF.